This T cell receptor beta chain was recorded in a study of blood T cell repertoires in COVID-19. Study details: T cells, B-cell-depleted T cells, or PBMCs provided the cDNA or gDNA that served as material.

The protocol was immunoSEQ multiplex PCR, while the TCRdb copy is restricted to in-frame clones and leaves out a portion. The sample lists about 250,000 clones, approximately 83% seen once, with more than 3.5% in the top ten. Germline assignment: CDR1 MNHEY and CDR2 SVGAGI. Losses at the gene ends were 0 bases for V and 6 bases for J; bases not matched to a gene: 9. The CDR3 sequence is 16 residues long. Material for sequencing was PBMCs or T cells enriched from blood (not recorded which). The TCR comes from a woman in her twenties or thirties who had recovered from COVID-19. The genes are TRBV6-5 and TRBJ1-2, with TRBD1 matching 8 bases. CDR3 loop: CASSYSSRAGGDGYTF. CDR3 DNA sequence: TGTGCCAGCAGTTACTCGAGTAGGGCAGGGGGCGATGGCTACACCTTC.